This is a list of T cell receptor beta chains from one sample in a study of blood T cell repertoires in COVID-19. Profiled with immunoSEQ multiplex PCR; TCRdb holds only in-frame clones, not every one. The sample includes fewer than 150,000 clones, approximately 89% seen only once; the top ten take 28%. Sequencing was performed on peripheral blood. These receptors came from a human donor in a cohort sampled during active COVID-19. The CDR3 runs from the conserved cysteine through the conserved F or W. A D gene is named only where the DNA matches it firmly. Expanded clones are given a class, and other clones once, few, many or no size at all.

TRBV27	NA	TRBD1	TRBJ1-6	TGTGCCAGCAGTTCCTTCACAGGGGACAATAATTCACCCCTCCACTTT	CASSSFTGDNNSPLHF
TRBV24-1	NA	NA	TRBJ2-2	TGTGCCACCAGTCAGTCCAGGGCCACCGGGGAGCTGTTTTTT	CATSQSRATGELFF
TRBV5-8	NA	NA	TRBJ2-3	TGTGCCAGCAGCCCAGACCTGAGGCCGAGTCCGGAGACGCAGTATTTT	CASSPDLRPSPETQYF
TRBV7-8	NA	NA	TRBJ1-2	TGTGCCAGCAGCTCCGGGAACAGGGATGGCTACACCTTC	CASSSGNRDGYTF
TRBV5-4	NA	NA	TRBJ2-1	TGTGCCAGCATGACGGACGGGGGAGTTTACAATGAGCAGTTCTTC	CASMTDGGVYNEQFF
TRBV5-1	few	NA	TRBJ1-4	TGCGCCAGCAGCTGGGGGGGCCCCAATGAAAAACTGTTTTTT	CASSWGGPNEKLFF
TRBV29-1	NA	TRBD1	TRBJ2-7	TGCAGCGTCGGGACAGTCTACGAGCAGTACTTC	CSVGTVYEQYF
TRBV11-2	NA	TRBD2	TRBJ2-1	TGTGCCAGCAGCGACCTTAGCGGGGGGGCCAGTAATGAGCAGTTCTTC	CASSDLSGGASNEQFF
TRBV6-6	NA	NA	TRBJ1-5	TGTGCCAGCAGTCGCCTGGGTAGCCAGCCCCAGCATTTT	CASSRLGSQPQHF
TRBV7-8	few	TRBD1	TRBJ1-2	TGTGCCAGCAGCTTAAAATCCGGATATAGGGACAGGGCAAGTGGCTACACCTTC	CASSLKSGYRDRASGYTF
TRBV27	NA	NA	TRBJ2-1	TGTGCCAGCAGTTTATACAGTGGCCTATCGATCCAGGACAGCTCCTACAATGAGCAGTTCTTC	CASSLYSGLSIQDSSYNEQFF
TRBV7-9	NA	TRBD2	TRBJ2-3	TGTGCCAGCAGCTTCTGGGGGACTAGCGGGGGAGGAAGCACAGATACGCAGTATTTT	CASSFWGTSGGGSTDTQYF
TRBV19	NA	NA	TRBJ1-3	TGTGCCAGTAGTAACGCACCAAAGGGGTACTCTGGAAACACCATATATTTT	CASSNAPKGYSGNTIYF
TRBV3-1/TRBV3-2	NA	TRBD2	TRBJ2-1	TGTGCCAGCAGCCAACTAGGACTAGCGGGGGCCTACAATGAGCAGTTCTTC	CASSQLGLAGAYNEQFF
TRBV6-2/TRBV6-3	NA	TRBD2	TRBJ2-3	TGTGCCAGCAGTTACTCAGCGGGGGGGCCCAGAGATACGCAGTATTTT	CASSYSAGGPRDTQYF
TRBV4-1	NA	NA	TRBJ1-5	TGCGCCAGCAGCCGCATTCTAGATAGCAATCAGCCCCAGCATTTT	CASSRILDSNQPQHF
TRBV3-1/TRBV3-2	NA	NA	TRBJ2-1	TGTGCCAGCAGCCAGGGGCTCTCTCCGCGATACAATGAGCAGTTCTTC	CASSQGLSPRYNEQFF
TRBV19	NA	NA	TRBJ1-1	TGTGCCAGTAGTATCTATGGAGCTCGGGATACTGAAGCTTTCTTT	CASSIYGARDTEAFF
TRBV27	NA	NA	TRBJ2-2	TGTGCCAGCAGTTTAAGAGCATGGAGCACCGGGGAGCTGTTTTTT	CASSLRAWSTGELFF
TRBV18	NA	TRBD2	TRBJ2-1	TGTGCCAGCTCACCCCGTTTAGCGGGGGGCGCCAATGAGCAGTTCTTC	CASSPRLAGGANEQFF
TRBV29-1	NA	NA	TRBJ1-2	TGCAGCGTTGAGAAAACTAGAGATGGCTACACCTTC	CSVEKTRDGYTF
TRBV27	NA	TRBD2	TRBJ2-7	TGTGCCAGCAGTTTAGCGGGGGGGCCAAACGAGCAGTACTTC	CASSLAGGPNEQYF
TRBV30	NA	NA	TRBJ1-6	TGTGCCTGGAGTTTCGGGGGCTCCTATAATTCACCCCTCCACTTT	CAWSFGGSYNSPLHF
TRBV5-6	NA	NA	TRBJ2-1	TGTGCCAGCAGCCCCACGGGGATAGATGAGCAGTTCTTC	CASSPTGIDEQFF
TRBV4-3	NA	TRBD1	TRBJ1-6	TGCGCCAGCAGCCCAGCCGACAGGGTAGGCTCACCCCTCCACTTT	CASSPADRVGSPLHF
TRBV11-3	NA	TRBD2	TRBJ2-2	TGTGCCAGCAGCTTAGCACGAGCGGGGAGCGGGGAGCTGTTTTTT	CASSLARAGSGELFF
TRBV7-2	NA	TRBD2	TRBJ2-2	TGTGCCAGCAGCTCCCGGGGTAGCGGGGCGGCCGGGGAGCTGTTTTTT	CASSSRGSGAAGELFF